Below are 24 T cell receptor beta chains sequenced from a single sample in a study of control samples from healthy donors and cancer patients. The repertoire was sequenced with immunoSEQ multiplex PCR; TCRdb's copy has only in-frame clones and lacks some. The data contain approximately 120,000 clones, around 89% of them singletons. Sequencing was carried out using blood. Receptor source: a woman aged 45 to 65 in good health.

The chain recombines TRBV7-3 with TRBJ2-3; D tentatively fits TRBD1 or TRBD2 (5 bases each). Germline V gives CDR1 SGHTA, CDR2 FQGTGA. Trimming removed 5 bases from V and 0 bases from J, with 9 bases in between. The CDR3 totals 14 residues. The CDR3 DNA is TGTGCCAGCAGCGGGACCGGTAGCACAGATACGCAGTATTTT. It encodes CASSGTGSTDTQYF.

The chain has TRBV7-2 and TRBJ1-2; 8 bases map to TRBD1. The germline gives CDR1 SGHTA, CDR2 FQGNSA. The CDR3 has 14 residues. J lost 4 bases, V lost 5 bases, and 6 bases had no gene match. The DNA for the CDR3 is TGTGCCAGCAGCGCACGACAGGGGCCCTATGGCTACACCTTC. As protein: CASSARQGPYGYTF. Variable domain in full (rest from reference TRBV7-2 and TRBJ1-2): GAGVSQSPSNKVTEKGKDVELRCDPISGHTALYWYRQSLGQGLEFLIYFQGNSAPDKSGLPSDRFSAERTGGSVSTLTIQRTQQEDSAVYLCASSARQGPYGYTFGSGTRLTVV.

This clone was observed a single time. The CDR3 region is CASSLTTGSGEKLFF. The CDR3 DNA follows: TGTGCCAGCAGCTTGACGACAGGGTCGGGAGAAAAACTGTTTTTT. This chain links TRBV7-9 with TRBJ1-4, with TRBD1 matching 7 bases. J gave up 8 bases and V 3 bases, and 9 bases lay outside the gene matches. This CDR3 is 15 amino acids long. Germline CDR1 SEHNR, CDR2 FQNEAQ (reference sequence).

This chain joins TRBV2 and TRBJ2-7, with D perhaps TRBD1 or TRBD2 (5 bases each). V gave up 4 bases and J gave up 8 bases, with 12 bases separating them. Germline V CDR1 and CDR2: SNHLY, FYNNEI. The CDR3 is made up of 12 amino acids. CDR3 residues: CASSASGTQQYF. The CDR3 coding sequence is TGTGCCAGCAGTGCGTCCGGGACCCAGCAGTACTTC.

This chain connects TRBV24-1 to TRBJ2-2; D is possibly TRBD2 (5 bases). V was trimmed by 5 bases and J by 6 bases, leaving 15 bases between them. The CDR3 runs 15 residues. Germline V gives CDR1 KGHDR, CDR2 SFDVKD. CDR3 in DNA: TGTGCCACCAGTGCGGCACGGAGGACCCCCGGGGAGCTGTTTTTT. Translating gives CATSAARRTPGELFF.

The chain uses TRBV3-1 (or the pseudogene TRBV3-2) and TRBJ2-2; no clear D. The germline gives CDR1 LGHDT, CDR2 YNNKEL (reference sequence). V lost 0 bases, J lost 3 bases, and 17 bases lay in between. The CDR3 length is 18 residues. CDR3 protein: CASSQEGPRATYTGELFF. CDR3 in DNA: TGTGCCAGCAGCCAAGAGGGCCCTAGGGCTACCTACACCGGGGAGCTGTTTTTT.

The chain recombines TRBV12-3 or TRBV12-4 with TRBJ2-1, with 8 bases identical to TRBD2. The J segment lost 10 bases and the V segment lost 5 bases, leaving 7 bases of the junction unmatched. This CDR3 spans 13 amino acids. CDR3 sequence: CASSLGGGWEQFF. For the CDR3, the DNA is TGTGCCAGCAGTCTCGGGGGGGGCTGGGAGCAGTTCTTC.

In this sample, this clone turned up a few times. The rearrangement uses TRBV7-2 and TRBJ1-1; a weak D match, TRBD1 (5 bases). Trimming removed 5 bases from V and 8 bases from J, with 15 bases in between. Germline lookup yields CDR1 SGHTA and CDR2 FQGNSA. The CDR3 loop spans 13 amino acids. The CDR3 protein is CASSPTQVSEAFF. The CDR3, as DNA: TGTGCCAGCAGCCCGACACAGGTTTCCGAAGCTTTCTTT. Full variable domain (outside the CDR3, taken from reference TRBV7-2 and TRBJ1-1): GAGVSQSPSNKVTEKGKDVELRCDPISGHTALYWYRQSLGQGLEFLIYFQGNSAPDKSGLPSDRFSAERTGGSVSTLTIQRTQQEDSAVYLCASSPTQVSEAFFGQGTRLTVV.

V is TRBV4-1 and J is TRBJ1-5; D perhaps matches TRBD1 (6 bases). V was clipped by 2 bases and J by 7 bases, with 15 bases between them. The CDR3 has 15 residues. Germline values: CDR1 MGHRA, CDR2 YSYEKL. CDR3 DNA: TGCGCCAGCAGCCAAACGGACAGCCGCCACCAGCCCCAGCATTTT. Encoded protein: CASSQTDSRHQPQHF.

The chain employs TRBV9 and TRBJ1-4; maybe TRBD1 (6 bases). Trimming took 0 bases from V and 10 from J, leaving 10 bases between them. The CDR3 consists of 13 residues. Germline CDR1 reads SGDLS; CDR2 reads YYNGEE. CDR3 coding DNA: TGTGCCAGCAGCGTAGCTGGGGGCGGAAAACTGTTTTTT. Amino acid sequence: CASSVAGGGKLFF.

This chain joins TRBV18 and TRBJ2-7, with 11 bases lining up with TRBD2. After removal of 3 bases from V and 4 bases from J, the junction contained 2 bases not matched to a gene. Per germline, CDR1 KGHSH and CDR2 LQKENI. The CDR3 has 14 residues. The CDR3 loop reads CASSPGTSGYEQYV. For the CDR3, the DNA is TGTGCCAGCTCACCCGGGACTAGCGGTTACGAGCAGTACGTC.

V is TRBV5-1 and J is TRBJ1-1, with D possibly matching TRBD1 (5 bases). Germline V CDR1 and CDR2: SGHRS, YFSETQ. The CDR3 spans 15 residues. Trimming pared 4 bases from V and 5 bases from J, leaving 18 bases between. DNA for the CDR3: TGCGCCAGCAGCCCGGGACCCAACCGGGGGACTGAAGCTTTCTTT. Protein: CASSPGPNRGTEAFF. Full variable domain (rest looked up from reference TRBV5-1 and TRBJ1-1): KAGVTQTPRYLIKTRGQQVTLSCSPISGHRSVSWYQQTPGQGLQFLFEYFSETQRNKGNFPGRFSGRQFSNSRSEMNVSTLELGDSALYLCASSPGPNRGTEAFFGQGTRLTVV.

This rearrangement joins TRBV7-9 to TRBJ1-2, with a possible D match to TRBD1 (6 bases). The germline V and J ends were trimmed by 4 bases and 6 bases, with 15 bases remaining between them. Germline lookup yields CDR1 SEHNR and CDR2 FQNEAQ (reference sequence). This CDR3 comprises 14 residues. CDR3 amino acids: CASSYLARGNGYTF. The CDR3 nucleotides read TGTGCCAGCAGCTATTTGGCCAGGGGTAATGGCTACACCTTC. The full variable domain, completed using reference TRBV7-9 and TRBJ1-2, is DTGVSQNPRHKITKRGQNVTFRCDPISEHNRLYWYRQTLGQGPEFLTYFQNEAQLEKSRLLSDRFSAERPKGSFSTLEIQRTEQGDSAMYLCASSYLARGNGYTFGSGTRLTVV.

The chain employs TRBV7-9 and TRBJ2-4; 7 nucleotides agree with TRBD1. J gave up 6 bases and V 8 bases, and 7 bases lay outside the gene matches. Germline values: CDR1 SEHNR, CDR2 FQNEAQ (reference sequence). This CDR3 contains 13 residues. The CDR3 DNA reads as TGTGCCAGCGGTCGACAGGGCGGAAACATTCAGTACTTC. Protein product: CASGRQGGNIQYF.

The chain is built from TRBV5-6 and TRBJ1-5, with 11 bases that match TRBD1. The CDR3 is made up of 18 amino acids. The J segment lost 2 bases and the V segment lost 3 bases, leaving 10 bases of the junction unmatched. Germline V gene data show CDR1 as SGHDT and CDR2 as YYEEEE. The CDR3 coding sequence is TGTGCCAGCAGCTCCTCAACGGGACAGGGGGTTGGCAATCAGCCCCAGCATTTT. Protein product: CASSSSTGQGVGNQPQHF.

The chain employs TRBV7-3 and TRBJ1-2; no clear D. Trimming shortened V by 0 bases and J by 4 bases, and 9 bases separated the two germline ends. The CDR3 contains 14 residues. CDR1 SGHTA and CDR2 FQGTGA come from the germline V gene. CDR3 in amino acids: CASSLTDTAYGYTF. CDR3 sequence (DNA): TGTGCCAGCAGCTTAACCGACACTGCCTATGGCTACACCTTC. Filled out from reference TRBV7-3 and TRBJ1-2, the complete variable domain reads GAGVSQTPSNKVTEKGKYVELRCDPISGHTALYWYRQSLGQGPEFLIYFQGTGAADDSGLPNDRFFAVRPEGSVSTLKIQRTERGDSAVYLCASSLTDTAYGYTFGSGTRLTVV.

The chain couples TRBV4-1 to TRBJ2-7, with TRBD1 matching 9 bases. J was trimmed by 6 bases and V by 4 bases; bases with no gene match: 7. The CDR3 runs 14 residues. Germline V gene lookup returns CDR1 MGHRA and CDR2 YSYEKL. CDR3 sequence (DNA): TGCGCCAGCAGCCGGGACGGACAGGGGAGCGAGCAGTACTTC. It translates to CASSRDGQGSEQYF.

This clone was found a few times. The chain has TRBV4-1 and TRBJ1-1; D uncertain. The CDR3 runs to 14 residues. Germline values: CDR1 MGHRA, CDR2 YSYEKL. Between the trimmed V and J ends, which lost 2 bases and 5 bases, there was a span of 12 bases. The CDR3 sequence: CASSQSPTGTEAFF. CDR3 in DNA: TGCGCCAGCAGCCAATCCCCAACTGGTACTGAAGCTTTCTTT.

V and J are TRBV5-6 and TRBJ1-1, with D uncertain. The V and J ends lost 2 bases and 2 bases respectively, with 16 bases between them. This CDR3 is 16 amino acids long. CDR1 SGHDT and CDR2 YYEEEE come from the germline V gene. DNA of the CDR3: TGTGCCAGCAGCTTTCGAGCCCGAGGTAGAAACACTGAAGCTTTCTTT. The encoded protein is CASSFRARGRNTEAFF.

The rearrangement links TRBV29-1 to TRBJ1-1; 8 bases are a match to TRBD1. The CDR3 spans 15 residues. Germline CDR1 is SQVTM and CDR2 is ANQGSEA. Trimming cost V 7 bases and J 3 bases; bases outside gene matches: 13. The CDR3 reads CSDVQGARFDTEAFF. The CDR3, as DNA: TGCAGCGACGTGCAGGGGGCTCGGTTCGACACTGAAGCTTTCTTT.

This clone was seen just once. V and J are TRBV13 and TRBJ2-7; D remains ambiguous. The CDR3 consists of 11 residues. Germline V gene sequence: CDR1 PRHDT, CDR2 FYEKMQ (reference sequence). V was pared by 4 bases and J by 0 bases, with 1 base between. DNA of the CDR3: TGTGCCAGCAGCTCCTCCTACGAGCAGTACTTC. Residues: CASSSSYEQYF.

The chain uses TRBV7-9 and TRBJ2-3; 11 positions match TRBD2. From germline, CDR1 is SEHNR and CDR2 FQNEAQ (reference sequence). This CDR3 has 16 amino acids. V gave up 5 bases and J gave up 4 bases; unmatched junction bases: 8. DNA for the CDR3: TGTGCCAGCAGCCCAATACTAGCGGGAGTACCAGATACGCAGTATTTT. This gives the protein CASSPILAGVPDTQYF.

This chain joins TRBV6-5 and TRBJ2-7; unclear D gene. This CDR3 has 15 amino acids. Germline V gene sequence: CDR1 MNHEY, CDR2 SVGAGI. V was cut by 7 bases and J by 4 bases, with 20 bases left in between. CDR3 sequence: CASTSNRVELYEQYV. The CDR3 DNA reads TGTGCCAGCACCTCAAACAGAGTAGAGTTGTACGAGCAGTACGTC.

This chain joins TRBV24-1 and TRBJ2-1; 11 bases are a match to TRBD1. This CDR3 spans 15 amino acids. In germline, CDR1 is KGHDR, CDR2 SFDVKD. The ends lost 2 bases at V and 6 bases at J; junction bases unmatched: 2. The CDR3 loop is CATSDWTGGVNEQFF. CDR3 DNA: TGTGCCACCAGTGATTGGACAGGGGGCGTCAATGAGCAGTTCTTC.